What follows are 12 T cell receptor beta chains derived from one specimen sequenced in a study of cytomegalovirus exposure and HLA in healthy donors. The PCR made use of 60 Vbeta and 13 Jbeta primers. Only in-frame clones appear in the TCRdb table, and some are missing; sequencing was by immunoSEQ multiplex PCR. This table holds 150,000 to 180,000 clones, approximately 80% found once. The sample consisted of PBMCs. Receptor source: a man aged 25 to 40 in good health and CMV-seropositive.

This clone was counted a few times. V gene TRBV7-6 combines with J gene TRBJ2-5; possibly TRBD1 for D (5 bases). V was pared by 1 base and J by 5 bases, with 14 bases between. Germline-derived CDR1 and CDR2 are SGHVS and FNYEAQ. The CDR3 runs to 15 residues. The DNA of the CDR3 is TGTGCCAGCAGCTTAGGGCTGACAGTAACGGAGACCCAGTACTTC. This gives the protein CASSLGLTVTETQYF.

This chain connects TRBV4-1 to TRBJ1-5, with 9 positions matching TRBD1. J was trimmed by 7 bases and V by 2 bases; bases with no gene match: 6. This CDR3 is built from 15 residues. Germline CDR1 and CDR2: MGHRA and YSYEKL. The CDR3 protein is CASSQPHRGRQPQHF. CDR3 coding DNA: TGCGCCAGCAGCCAACCCCACAGGGGGCGACAGCCCCAGCATTTT.

This clone has just one count. The chain recombines TRBV6-5 with TRBJ2-3; TRBD2 aligns across 13 bases. Trimming cost V 6 bases and J 6 bases; bases outside gene matches: 6. CDR3 size: 15 residues. Looked up from germline, CDR1 is MNHEY and CDR2 is SVGAGI. The CDR3 sequence is CASRPLAGGSDTQYF. The CDR3 region has the DNA TGTGCCAGCAGACCACTAGCGGGAGGGTCCGATACGCAGTATTTT.

About this clone: The same CDR3 also results from other DNA sequences found in this sample. The chain couples TRBV14 to TRBJ1-1; D gene uncertain. The V end was cut by 0 bases, the J end by 6 bases, with 8 bases between. Germline V CDR1 and CDR2: SGHDN, FVKESK. CDR3 length: 13 residues. CDR3 DNA sequence: TGTGCCAGCAGCCAAGATCTCGACTCTGAAGCTTTCTTT. It yields the protein CASSQDLDSEAFF.

This chain joins TRBV5-5 and TRBJ2-6; D is unclear. Germline CDR1 and CDR2: SGHKS and YYEKEE (reference sequence). This CDR3 region has 15 residues. V lost 0 bases, J lost 3 bases, and 7 bases lay in between. The CDR3 here is CASSLAGYGANVLTF. The CDR3, as DNA: TGTGCCAGCAGCTTGGCCGGGTATGGGGCCAACGTCCTGACTTTC.

The chain recombines TRBV18 with TRBJ2-6; TRBD1 agrees at 7 bases. The CDR3 is 15 amino acids. The germline V gene has CDR1 KGHSH and CDR2 LQKENI. The trim removed 4 bases at V and 4 bases at J, leaving 4 bases unmatched. CDR3 sequence (DNA): TGTGCCAGCTCACGACAGGGATCAGGGGCCAACGTCCTGACTTTC. Translation: CASSRQGSGANVLTF.

The V call is TRBV5-1, the J call TRBJ2-1; TRBD2 is a possible D gene (5 bases). The CDR3 spans 15 residues. V lost 4 bases, J lost 0 bases, and 11 bases lay in between. The V gene's germline CDR1 is SGHRS and CDR2 YFSETQ. The CDR3 bases are TGCGCCAGCAGCGTTAGCGAGGCCTCCTACAATGAGCAGTTCTTC. The encoded protein is CASSVSEASYNEQFF.

The rearrangement uses TRBV4-1 and TRBJ2-7, with 10 bases matching TRBD1. Germline V gives CDR1 MGHRA, CDR2 YSYEKL. This CDR3 spans 16 amino acids. V shed 0 bases, J shed 8 bases, and the junction held 10 bases outside the gene matches. The CDR3 DNA follows: TGCGCCAGCAGCCAAGAAGGGCCGGGACAGGGGATCAAGCAGTACTTC. This encodes CASSQEGPGQGIKQYF.

The chain recombines TRBV12-5 with TRBJ1-5; the D gene is possibly TRBD1 (5 bases). The CDR3 runs 14 residues. The V gene's germline CDR1 is LGHNT and CDR2 FRNRAP. V lost 4 bases and J 2 bases, leaving 9 bases between the germline ends. CDR3 loop: CASGSGGGNQPQHF. Here the CDR3 DNA reads TGTGCTAGTGGTTCCGGGGGGGGCAATCAGCCCCAGCATTTT. Full variable domain (missing parts from reference TRBV12-5 and TRBJ1-5): DARVTQTPRHKVTEMGQEVTMRCQPILGHNTVFWYRQTMMQGLELLAYFRNRAPLDDSGMPKDRFSAEMPDATLATLKIQPSEPRDSAVYFCASGSGGGNQPQHFGDGTRLSIL.

The chain has TRBV7-2 and TRBJ2-3, with D possibly matching TRBD1 (6 bases). This CDR3 region has 15 residues. Trimming left V 2 bases short and J 5 bases short, with 14 bases between. Germline V gene lookup returns CDR1 SGHTA and CDR2 FQGNSA. Here the CDR3 reads CASSLFQGFQDTQYF. In DNA form, the CDR3 reads TGTGCCAGCAGCTTATTCCAGGGGTTTCAAGATACGCAGTATTTT. Full variable domain (missing parts from reference TRBV7-2 and TRBJ2-3): GAGVSQSPSNKVTEKGKDVELRCDPISGHTALYWYRQSLGQGLEFLIYFQGNSAPDKSGLPSDRFSAERTGGSVSTLTIQRTQQEDSAVYLCASSLFQGFQDTQYFGPGTRLTVL.

V is TRBV9 and J is TRBJ2-3; 8 bases line up with TRBD1. The CDR3 is made up of 15 amino acids. Germline values: CDR1 SGDLS, CDR2 YYNGEE. The ends lost 1 base at V and 4 bases at J; junction bases unmatched: 5. Written as DNA, the CDR3 is TGTGCCAGCAGCGTACCCAGGGGGCAGGCAGATACGCAGTATTTT. Translating it yields CASSVPRGQADTQYF.

This chain connects TRBV7-2 to TRBJ2-2; D gene unclear. This CDR3 spans 13 amino acids. The germline gives CDR1 SGHTA, CDR2 FQGNSA. The V end lost 6 bases, the J end lost 4 bases, and 9 bases lay between the germline ends. CDR3 bases: TGTGCCAGCAGTGAGGCTTCCACCGGGGAGCTGTTTTTT. Its translation is CASSEASTGELFF.